This passage covers 10 T cell receptor beta chains from one sample sequenced in a study of blood T cell repertoires in COVID-19. Produced via immunoSEQ multiplex PCR; TCRdb's table is partial and in-frame only. The repertoire consists of 350,000 to 500,000 clones, with roughly 90% occurring once and the leading ten covering more than 0.7%. Sequencing was done on a sample of peripheral blood. The receptor set was obtained from a man aged 18 to 29 with COVID-19, enrolled during active disease.

This rearrangement joins TRBV19 to TRBJ2-2; D is uncertain. Trimming stripped 5 bases from V and 6 bases from J, with 13 bases between. Germline V gene sequence: CDR1 LNHDA, CDR2 SQIVND (reference sequence). The length of the CDR3 is 14 residues. The CDR3 bases are TGTGCCAGTAGTTATTATTCCCGGGCCGGGGAGCTGTTTTTT. Translating it yields CASSYYSRAGELFF.

This chain uses TRBV19 with TRBJ2-3; 9 nucleotides match TRBD2. J was trimmed by 4 bases and V by 5 bases; bases with no gene match: 7. Looked up from germline, CDR1 is LNHDA and CDR2 is SQIVND (reference sequence). This CDR3 region has 15 residues. The CDR3 spells CASSSSSGAADTQYF. Here the CDR3 DNA reads TGTGCCAGTAGTTCGTCTAGCGGGGCAGCAGATACGCAGTATTTT.

This chain connects TRBV5-1 to TRBJ2-5; 10 positions agree with TRBD1. This CDR3 is built from 14 residues. Trimming took 4 bases from V and 6 from J; bases not matched to a gene: 6. Germline CDR1 is SGHRS and CDR2 is YFSETQ. Here the CDR3 reads CASSLLDRGQTQYF. As DNA, the CDR3 is TGCGCCAGCAGCCTCCTCGACAGGGGGCAGACCCAGTACTTC.

The V and J genes are TRBV19 and TRBJ2-7; D remains unclear. The CDR3 totals 14 residues. Germline lookup yields CDR1 LNHDA and CDR2 SQIVND (reference sequence). The ends were cut back, 0 bases at V and 7 bases at J, with 13 bases in the middle. The CDR3, as DNA: TGTGCCAGTAGTATAGAGACTGCCTTTCGGGAGCAGTACTTC. Its translation: CASSIETAFREQYF.

This chain joins TRBV4-2 and TRBJ1-4; D gene uncertain. Germline-derived CDR1 and CDR2 are LGHNA and YNFKEQ. The germline V and J ends were trimmed by 1 base and 8 bases, with 17 bases remaining between them. The CDR3 sequence is 16 residues long. CDR3 bases: TGTGCCAGCAGCCAAGCCCCGGGGAGGGAGGGAGAAAAACTGTTTTTT. Protein product: CASSQAPGREGEKLFF.

This clone was seen a handful of times. The chain recombines TRBV7-9 with TRBJ2-7, with TRBD1 as a possible D gene (6 bases). The CDR3 is 14 amino acids. V lost 4 bases and J lost 3, with 13 bases in between. CDR1 and CDR2 (germline): SEHNR, FQNEAQ (reference sequence). This chain's CDR3 is CASSSTGTNYEQYF. In DNA, the CDR3 is TGTGCCAGCAGCTCAACCGGGACAAACTACGAGCAGTACTTC.

This chain links TRBV7-2 with TRBJ2-3; D unresolved. The CDR3 loop spans 14 amino acids. Between the trimmed V and J ends, which lost 6 bases and 1 base, there was a span of 11 bases. Germline V lookup: CDR1 SGHTA, CDR2 FQGNSA. CDR3 region: CASSRPIRTDTQYF. The CDR3 nucleotides are TGTGCCAGCAGTCGCCCTATCCGCACAGATACGCAGTATTTT.

The genes are TRBV19 and TRBJ2-2; the match to TRBD2 covers 11 bases. The ends lost 11 bases at V and 6 bases at J; junction bases unmatched: 11. Germline CDR1 and CDR2: LNHDA and SQIVND (reference sequence). This CDR3 region has 15 residues. This chain's CDR3 is CASWRLAGGAGELFF. The CDR3 coding sequence is TGTGCCTCTTGGAGGCTAGCGGGAGGAGCCGGGGAGCTGTTTTTT.

This sequence joins TRBV27 and TRBJ2-1; 9 nucleotides line up with TRBD2. The junction had 8 bases not matched to a gene; V was cut back by 2 bases and J by 6 bases. The CDR3 contains 16 residues. The germline V gene has CDR1 MNHEY and CDR2 SMNVEV (reference sequence). For the CDR3, the DNA is TGTGCCAGCAGTTTAGTAGCGGGAGTAAGGCCCAATGAGCAGTTCTTC. It translates to CASSLVAGVRPNEQFF.

A single count supports this clone. The chain couples TRBV19 to TRBJ2-1; possible D gene TRBD2, 6 bases. The length of the CDR3 is 15 residues. The V gene lost 6 bases and the J gene lost 5 bases, with 17 bases spanning the gap. Germline V CDR1 and CDR2: LNHDA, SQIVND (reference sequence). DNA for the CDR3: TGTGCCAGTAGAGCCCCGGGACTTCTACACAATGAGCAGTTCTTC. It translates to CASRAPGLLHNEQFF.